Below, 29 T cell receptor beta chains from the same sample are listed, as sequenced in a study of blood T cell repertoires in COVID-19 (TCRdb year 2020). Libraries were constructed by the immunoSEQ multiplex PCR assay. Here the immuneACCESS table is served through TCRdb, limited to in-frame sequences with V and J called. Missing clones are a known gap in these copies; in checked studies unresolved V genes cover under half, and the rest lacks a known reason. This sample lists 270,000 or so clones; approximately 89% were detected once. The ten largest account for about 8.6% of the sample. Sequencing used peripheral blood. These receptor sequences come from a man in his forties with active or convalescent COVID-19.

This clone turned up a few times. V is TRBV4-1 and J is TRBJ1-6, with D possibly TRBD1 on 5 matching bases. CDR3 size: 17 residues. Trimming left V 0 bases short and J 9 bases short, with 18 bases between. The germline gives CDR1 MGHRA, CDR2 YSYEKL. This CDR3 reads CASSQDPLGGLGSPLHF. The CDR3 region has the DNA TGCGCCAGCAGCCAAGATCCCCTCGGGGGGTTGGGTTCACCCCTCCACTTT.

V and J are TRBV28 and TRBJ1-6, with D possibly matching TRBD1 (6 bases). V was cut by 4 bases and J by 10 bases, with 14 bases left in between. Germline CDR1 and CDR2: MDHEN and SYDVKM. The CDR3 has 14 residues. This chain's CDR3 is CASSSGRGRSPLHF. The CDR3, as DNA: TGTGCCAGCAGTTCCGGCAGGGGTCGATCACCCCTCCACTTT.

CDR3 residues: CASSLRGGNQPQHF. CDR3 bases: TGTGCCAGCAGCTTAAGGGGGGGTAATCAGCCCCAGCATTTT. The chain couples TRBV7-2 to TRBJ1-5, with D tentatively TRBD1 (6 bases). CDR1 and CDR2 (germline): SGHTA, FQGNSA. Trimming pared 2 bases from V and 4 bases from J, leaving 9 bases between. The CDR3 covers 14 residues.

The CDR3 region is CASSFDGQAVYGYTF. DNA of the CDR3: TGTGCCAGCAGCTTTGACGGACAGGCGGTCTATGGCTACACCTTC. V usage is TRBV9 and J usage is TRBJ1-2, with 7 bases fitting TRBD1. Germline assignment: CDR1 SGDLS and CDR2 YYNGEE. The CDR3 covers 15 residues. Trimming at V came to 4 bases and at J to 4 bases, leaving 10 bases not matched to a gene.

This clone was seen more than once but under ten times. The rearrangement joins TRBV2 to TRBJ1-1; D is perhaps TRBD1 (6 bases). The V gene's germline CDR1 is SNHLY and CDR2 FYNNEI. The CDR3 extends over 14 amino acids. V shed 3 bases and J shed 4 bases, with 12 bases lying between them. The CDR3 DNA follows: TGTGCCAGCAGTGACATGGGGGCAGTCACTGAAGCTTTCTTT. Amino acid sequence: CASSDMGAVTEAFF.

The chain couples TRBV6-5 to TRBJ2-7; a weak D match, TRBD1 (6 bases). This CDR3 is 13 amino acids long. Trimming shortened V by 5 bases and J by 4 bases, and 12 bases separated the two germline ends. Germline lookup yields CDR1 MNHEY and CDR2 SVGAGI. The CDR3 protein is CASSHGQIYEQYF. Here the CDR3 DNA reads TGTGCCAGCAGTCACGGACAGATATACGAGCAGTACTTC.

The CDR3 here is CASSFRGGDTQYF. The CDR3 region has the DNA TGCGCCAGCAGCTTTAGAGGAGGAGATACGCAGTATTTT. The gene calls are TRBV5-1 and TRBJ2-3; a weak D match, TRBD2 (5 bases). The CDR3 runs 13 residues. Germline V gene sequence: CDR1 SGHRS, CDR2 YFSETQ. Trimming cost V 2 bases and J 5 bases, with 9 bases left between them.

The chain combines TRBV7-9 with TRBJ2-7; tentatively, D is TRBD1 (6 bases). With 3 bases removed from V and 2 bases from J, the gap between germline ends came to 11 bases. The CDR3 is made up of 14 amino acids. The V gene's germline CDR1 is SEHNR and CDR2 FQNEAQ (reference sequence). The CDR3 protein is CASSFRDIAYEQYF. The CDR3 DNA follows: TGTGCCAGCAGCTTCCGGGACATAGCCTACGAGCAGTACTTC. Full variable domain (remainder filled in from reference TRBV7-9 and TRBJ2-7): DTGVSQNPRHKITKRGQNVTFRCDPISEHNRLYWYRQTLGQGPEFLTYFQNEAQLEKSRLLSDRFSAERPKGSFSTLEIQRTEQGDSAMYLCASSFRDIAYEQYFGPGTRLTVT.

The chain has TRBV7-2 and TRBJ1-3, with D possibly being TRBD1 (6 bases). V dropped 5 bases and J dropped 8 bases, with 19 bases sitting between them. The CDR3 runs to 15 residues. Per germline, CDR1 SGHTA and CDR2 FQGNSA. The CDR3 bases are TGTGCCAGCAGCAGGGCGGCAGGGGAGGGGGACACCATATATTTT. The encoded protein is CASSRAAGEGDTIYF. Together with reference TRBV7-2 and TRBJ1-3, the CDR3 gives the full variable domain: GAGVSQSPSNKVTEKGKDVELRCDPISGHTALYWYRQSLGQGLEFLIYFQGNSAPDKSGLPSDRFSAERTGGSVSTLTIQRTQQEDSAVYLCASSRAAGEGDTIYFGEGSWLTVV.

The chain uses TRBV21-1 and TRBJ1-4; the D call of TRBD1 is as the table states it, not checked on the DNA. TRBV21-1 is marked as a pseudogene. The CDR3 contains 16 residues. The CDR3 loop reads CASSKAVRGTNEKLFF. CDR3 bases: TGTGCCAGCAGCAAAGCCGTCAGGGGAACTAATGAAAAACTGTTTTTT.

The chain links TRBV5-1 to TRBJ1-5; D possibly corresponds to TRBD1 (6 bases). The CDR3 consists of 15 residues. Germline lookup yields CDR1 SGHRS and CDR2 YFSETQ. V shed 0 bases and J shed 4 bases, with 11 bases lying between them. The CDR3 DNA reads as TGCGCCAGCAGCTTGGTGACAGGAGGAAATCAGCCCCAGCATTTT. This sequence encodes CASSLVTGGNQPQHF.

This chain connects TRBV21-1 to TRBJ1-2; the listed D gene, TRBD1, was not tested against the DNA. TRBV21-1 constitutes a pseudogene. The CDR3 contains 17 residues. The CDR3 is CAGHLVGWTEFNYGYTF. Here the CDR3 DNA reads TGTGCCGGCCACTTAGTCGGTTGGACAGAATTTAACTATGGCTACACCTTC.

The gene calls are TRBV6-5 and TRBJ2-7; a possible D gene is TRBD1 (5 bases). In germline, CDR1 is MNHEY, CDR2 SVGAGI. The CDR3 sequence is 13 residues long. The V end was cut by 5 bases, the J end by 6 bases, with 14 bases between. CDR3 residues: CASSLQVGSEQYF. In nucleotides, the CDR3 is TGTGCCAGCAGTCTACAGGTAGGATCCGAGCAGTACTTC.

This rearrangement joins TRBV29-1 to TRBJ2-1; 9 bases are shared with TRBD2. From germline, CDR1 is SQVTM and CDR2 ANQGSEA. Germline trimming cut 0 bases from V and 8 bases from J; bases unmatched to any gene: 8. The CDR3 is 15 residues long. The CDR3 region is CSVEDLERGAHEQFF. The CDR3 DNA reads as TGCAGCGTTGAAGATCTGGAGCGGGGGGCCCATGAGCAGTTCTTC.

This clone was detected once. This chain connects TRBV7-6 to TRBJ1-2; 10 bases align to TRBD1. The germline V gene has CDR1 SGHVS and CDR2 FNYEAQ. This CDR3 is 19 amino acids long. J was trimmed by 7 bases and V by 1 base; bases with no gene match: 18. CDR3 protein: CASSLEAPIRDRGFGGYTF. The CDR3 bases are TGTGCCAGCAGCTTAGAGGCCCCGATCCGGGACAGGGGTTTTGGTGGCTACACCTTC. The full variable domain, completed using reference TRBV7-6 and TRBJ1-2, is GAGVSQSPRYKVTKRGQDVALRCDPISGHVSLYWYRQALGQGPEFLTYFNYEAQQDKSGLPNDRFSAERPEGSISTLTIQRTEQRDSAMYRCASSLEAPIRDRGFGGYTFGSGTRLTVV.

The chain recombines TRBV2 with TRBJ1-2; a weak D match, TRBD1 (5 bases). The ends were cut back, 11 bases at V and 1 base at J, with 17 bases in the middle. CDR1 is SNHLY and CDR2 is FYNNEI in the germline V gene. The CDR3 spans 14 residues. DNA for the CDR3: TGTGCCGGTTCCCGGCAGGGAGGTAACTATGGCTACACCTTC. Protein: CAGSRQGGNYGYTF.

V gene TRBV28 combines with J gene TRBJ1-2; 7 bases match TRBD1. The CDR3 totals 17 residues. Germline V gene data show CDR1 as MDHEN and CDR2 as SYDVKM. Trimming removed 3 bases from V and 5 bases from J; junction bases left unmatched: 15. In DNA form, the CDR3 reads TGTGCCAGCAGTTTGGGACCCCGGGACAGCGCTGGGTATGGCTACACCTTC. This gives the protein CASSLGPRDSAGYGYTF.

The chain recombines TRBV7-3 with TRBJ2-1, with TRBD1 identical over 8 bases. This CDR3 contains 16 residues. Germline values: CDR1 SGHTA, CDR2 FQGTGA. The V segment lost 2 bases and the J segment 5 bases; nucleotides outside the gene matches: 8. CDR3 nucleotide sequence: TGTGCCAGCAGCTTATACGGTGGACAGGGTAACAATGAGCAGTTCTTC. Translated, it gives CASSLYGGQGNNEQFF.

The chain employs TRBV23-1 and TRBJ1-6; a weak D match, TRBD1 (5 bases). TRBV23-1 has ORF status, its function being uncertain. The V and J ends lost 2 bases and 7 bases respectively, with 27 bases between them. This CDR3 has 20 residues. The CDR3 reads CASSQRSEQASTRRNSPLHF. The CDR3 DNA reads TGCGCCAGCAGTCAACGTTCAGAACAGGCGTCTACAAGGAGAAATTCACCCCTCCACTTT.

The chain carries TRBV30 and TRBJ1-6, with TRBD1 identical over 7 bases. The germline V gene encodes CDR1 GTSNPN and CDR2 SVGIG (reference sequence). This CDR3 is built from 14 residues. V was clipped by 2 bases and J by 10 bases; unmatched bases: 8. The CDR3 nucleotides are TGTGCCTGGAGTACACAGGGGTTCGGCTCACCCCTCCACTTT. As protein: CAWSTQGFGSPLHF.

The rearrangement uses TRBV11-2 and TRBJ1-1, with D unclear. V lost 7 bases to trimming and J lost 0 bases, with 18 bases between them. The V gene's germline CDR1 is SGHAT and CDR2 FQNNGV. CDR3 size: 16 residues. The CDR3: CASTLLGRQLNTEAFF. The CDR3 bases are TGTGCCAGCACCCTACTTGGGAGGCAGCTGAACACTGAAGCTTTCTTT.

This clone came up once. The CDR3 region has the DNA TGTGCCAGCAGCGTCGGGACAGGACAGGAGACCCAGTACTTC. Translated, it gives CASSVGTGQETQYF. The V and J genes are TRBV9 and TRBJ2-5; 8 nucleotides line up with TRBD1. The V and J ends lost 2 bases and 5 bases, in that order; junction bases with no gene match: 5. The CDR3 length is 14 residues. CDR1 is SGDLS, CDR2 YYNGEE, per germline.

This clone was counted a single time. In DNA, the CDR3 is TGTGCCAGCAGCCGGGACACTGAAGCTTTCTTT. This translates into CASSRDTEAFF. The J gene is TRBJ1-1, the V gene TRBV11-2; D call uncertain. This CDR3 is built from 11 residues. V was shortened by 5 bases and J by 3 bases, with 4 bases between the two germline ends. CDR1 and CDR2 (germline): SGHAT, FQNNGV.

This chain connects TRBV30 to TRBJ1-2; D gene ambiguous. The CDR3 has 13 residues. The V gene lost 0 bases and the J gene lost 6 bases, with 11 bases spanning the gap. The germline V gene encodes CDR1 GTSNPN and CDR2 SVGIG (reference sequence). The CDR3 loop reads CAWSVLEKHGYTF. CDR3 nucleotide sequence: TGTGCCTGGAGTGTACTCGAGAAGCATGGCTACACCTTC.

The chain couples TRBV19 to TRBJ1-1; D call uncertain. V was trimmed by 4 bases and J by 0 bases, leaving 12 bases between them. Germline V gene lookup returns CDR1 LNHDA and CDR2 SQIVND (reference sequence). The CDR3 sequence is 15 residues long. The CDR3 nucleotides read TGTGCCAGTAGTACCAACAGCTTCGTGAACACTGAAGCTTTCTTT. Residues: CASSTNSFVNTEAFF.

The chain's CDR3 is CASSLDGTRGLEQYF. The CDR3 region has the DNA TGTGCCAGCAGCTTAGATGGGACAAGGGGTCTGGAGCAGTACTTC. This chain uses TRBV11-2 with TRBJ2-7, with D possibly being TRBD1 (6 bases). The V and J ends lost 0 bases and 7 bases respectively, with 16 bases between them. The germline gives CDR1 SGHAT, CDR2 FQNNGV. The CDR3 sequence is 15 residues long.

The V gene is TRBV19, the J gene TRBJ1-6; TRBD1 agrees at 9 bases. The CDR3 is 16 amino acids. The V and J ends lost 1 base and 9 bases, in that order; junction bases with no gene match: 7. Germline-derived CDR1 and CDR2 are LNHDA and SQIVND (reference sequence). The CDR3: CASSIARQGDGSPLHF. The CDR3 DNA sequence: TGTGCCAGTAGTATAGCCCGACAGGGGGATGGTTCACCCCTCCACTTT. The full variable domain, with the rest looked up from reference TRBV19 and TRBJ1-6, is DGGITQSPKYLFRKEGQNVTLSCEQNLNHDAMYWYRQDPGQGLRLIYYSQIVNDFQKGDIAEGYSVSREKKESFPLTVTSAQKNPTAFYLCASSIARQGDGSPLHFGNGTRLTVT.

The rearrangement links TRBV6-6 to TRBJ1-2; D ambiguous. V dropped 2 bases and J dropped 0 bases, with 4 bases sitting between them. This CDR3 is 13 amino acids long. Germline CDR1 MNHNY, CDR2 SVGAGI (reference sequence). The CDR3 region is CASSYGPNYGYTF. The CDR3 region has the DNA TGTGCCAGCAGTTACGGGCCTAACTATGGCTACACCTTC.

This chain uses TRBV6-5 with TRBJ2-5, with TRBD1 identical over 7 bases. From germline, CDR1 is MNHEY and CDR2 SVGAGI. This CDR3 has 16 amino acids. V shed 2 bases, J shed 4 bases, and the junction held 10 bases outside the gene matches. The CDR3 DNA reads as TGTGCCAGCAGTTACGAAGGACAGGCAGGGGGAGAGACCCAGTACTTC. Encoded protein: CASSYEGQAGGETQYF.